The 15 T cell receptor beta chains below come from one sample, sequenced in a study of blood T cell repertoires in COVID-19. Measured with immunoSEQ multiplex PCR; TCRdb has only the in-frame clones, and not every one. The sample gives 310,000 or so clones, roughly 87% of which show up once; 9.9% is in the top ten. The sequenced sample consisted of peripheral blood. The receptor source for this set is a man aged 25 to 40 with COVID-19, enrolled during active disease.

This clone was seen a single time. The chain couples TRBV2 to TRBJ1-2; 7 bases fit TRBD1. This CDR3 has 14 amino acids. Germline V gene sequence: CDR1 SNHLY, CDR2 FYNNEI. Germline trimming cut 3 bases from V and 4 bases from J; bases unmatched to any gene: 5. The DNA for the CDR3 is TGTGCCAGCAGTGAGGTAGGGGGCTTCTATGGCTACACCTTC. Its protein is CASSEVGGFYGYTF. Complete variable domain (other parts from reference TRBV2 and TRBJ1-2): EPEVTQTPSHQVTQMGQEVILRCVPISNHLYFYWYRQILGQKVEFLVSFYNNEISEKSEIFDDQFSVERPDGSNFTLKIRSTKLEDSAMYFCASSEVGGFYGYTFGSGTRLTVV.

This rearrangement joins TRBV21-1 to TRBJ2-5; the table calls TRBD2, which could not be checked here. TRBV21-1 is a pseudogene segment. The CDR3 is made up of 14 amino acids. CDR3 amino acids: CASSPRGVRETQYF. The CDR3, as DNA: TGTGCCAGCAGCCCCAGAGGTGTGAGGGAGACCCAGTACTTC.

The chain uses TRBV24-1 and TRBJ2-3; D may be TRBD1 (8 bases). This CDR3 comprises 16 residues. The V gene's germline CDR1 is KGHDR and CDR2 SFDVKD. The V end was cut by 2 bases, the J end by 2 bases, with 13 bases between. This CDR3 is CATSDWTGTTTDTQYF. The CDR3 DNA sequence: TGTGCCACCAGTGATTGGACAGGGACTACCACAGATACGCAGTATTTT.

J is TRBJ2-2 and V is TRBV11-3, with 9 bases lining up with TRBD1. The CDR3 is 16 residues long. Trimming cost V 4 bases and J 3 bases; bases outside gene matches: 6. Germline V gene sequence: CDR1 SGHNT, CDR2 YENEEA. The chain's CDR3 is CASSSGTGRYTGELFF. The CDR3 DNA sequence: TGTGCCAGCAGCTCTGGGACAGGGAGATACACCGGGGAGCTGTTTTTT.

CDR3 in amino acids: CASSPSTSLSYNEQFF. The CDR3 bases are TGTGCCAGCTCACCTAGTACTAGTCTTAGCTACAATGAGCAGTTCTTC. The chain employs TRBV18 and TRBJ2-1, with D possibly TRBD2 on 5 matching bases. Germline lookup yields CDR1 KGHSH and CDR2 LQKENI. CDR3 length: 16 amino acids. V was shortened by 3 bases and J by 3 bases, with 15 bases between the two germline ends.

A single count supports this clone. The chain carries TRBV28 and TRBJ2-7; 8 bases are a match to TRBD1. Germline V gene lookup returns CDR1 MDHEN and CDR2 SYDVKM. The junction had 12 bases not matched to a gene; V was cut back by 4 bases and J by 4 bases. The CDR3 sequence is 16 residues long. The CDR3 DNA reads TGTGCCAGCAGTTCCCTCAGGGGGCGCGGTGGGTACGAGCAGTACTTC. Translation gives CASSSLRGRGGYEQYF.

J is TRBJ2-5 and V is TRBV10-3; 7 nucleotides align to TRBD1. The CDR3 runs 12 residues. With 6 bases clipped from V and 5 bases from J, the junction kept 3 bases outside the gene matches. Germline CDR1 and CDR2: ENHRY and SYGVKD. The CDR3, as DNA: TGTGCCATCAGCGACAGGGCTGAGACCCAGTACTTC. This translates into CAISDRAETQYF.

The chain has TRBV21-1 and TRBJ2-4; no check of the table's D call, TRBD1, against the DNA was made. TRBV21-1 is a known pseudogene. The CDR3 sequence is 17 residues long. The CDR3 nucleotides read TGTGCCAGCAGCACCACCTCAGGGGGATTGTTCAGGGACATTCAGTACTTC. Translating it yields CASSTTSGGLFRDIQYF.

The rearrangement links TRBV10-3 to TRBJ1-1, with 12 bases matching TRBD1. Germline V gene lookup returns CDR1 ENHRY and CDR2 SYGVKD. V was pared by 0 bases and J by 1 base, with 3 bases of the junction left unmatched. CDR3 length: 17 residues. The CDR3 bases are TGTGCCATCAGTGAGTCCGGGACAGGGGGCGGGAACACTGAAGCTTTCTTT. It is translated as CAISESGTGGGNTEAFF.

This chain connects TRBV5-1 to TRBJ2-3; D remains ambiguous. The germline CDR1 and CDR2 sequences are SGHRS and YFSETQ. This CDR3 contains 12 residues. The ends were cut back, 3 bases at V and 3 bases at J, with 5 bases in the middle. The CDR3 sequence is CASSSVTDTQYF. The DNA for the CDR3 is TGCGCCAGCAGCTCGGTGACAGATACGCAGTATTTT.

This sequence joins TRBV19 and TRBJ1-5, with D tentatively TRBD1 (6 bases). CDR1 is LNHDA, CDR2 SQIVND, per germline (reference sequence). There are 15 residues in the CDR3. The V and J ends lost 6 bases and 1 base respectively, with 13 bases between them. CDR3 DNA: TGTGCCAGTAGCCCCGGGACATCCAGCAATCAGCCCCAGCATTTT. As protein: CASSPGTSSNQPQHF.

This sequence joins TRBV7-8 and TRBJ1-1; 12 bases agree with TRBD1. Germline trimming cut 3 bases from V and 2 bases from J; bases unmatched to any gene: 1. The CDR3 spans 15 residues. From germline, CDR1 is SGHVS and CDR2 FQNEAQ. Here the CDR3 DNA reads TGTGCCAGCAGCTTGGGACAGGGGGCTAACACTGAAGCTTTCTTT. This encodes CASSLGQGANTEAFF.

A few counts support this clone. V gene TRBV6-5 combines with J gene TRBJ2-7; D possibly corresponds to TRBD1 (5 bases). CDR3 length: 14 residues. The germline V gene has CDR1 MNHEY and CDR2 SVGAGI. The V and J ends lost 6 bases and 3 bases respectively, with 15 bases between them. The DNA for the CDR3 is TGTGCCAGCAGACGCTCGGACACTCTCTACGAGCAGTACTTC. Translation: CASRRSDTLYEQYF.

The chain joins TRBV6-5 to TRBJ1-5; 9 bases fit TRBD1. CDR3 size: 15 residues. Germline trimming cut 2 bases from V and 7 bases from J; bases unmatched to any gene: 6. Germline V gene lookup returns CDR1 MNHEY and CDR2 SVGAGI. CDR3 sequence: CASSYMGQGLQPQHF. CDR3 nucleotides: TGTGCCAGCAGTTACATGGGACAGGGCCTACAGCCCCAGCATTTT.

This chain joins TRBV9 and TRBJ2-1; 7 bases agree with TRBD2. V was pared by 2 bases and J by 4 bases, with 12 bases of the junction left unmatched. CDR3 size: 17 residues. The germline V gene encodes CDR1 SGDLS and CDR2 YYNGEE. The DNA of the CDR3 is TGTGCCAGCAGCGTCCAAGCTTCAGCGGGGACTTACAATGAGCAGTTCTTC. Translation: CASSVQASAGTYNEQFF.